One T cell receptor (beta chain) is described in this entry. Original data processing: Estimated nucleated cell counts came from reference gene primer amplification. Sequenced by immunoSEQ multiplex PCR; TCRdb stores in-frame clones only, minus some. V and J calls and clone size are those listed in that table; D and trimming were worked out from the DNA. This sample has about 230,000 clones; 70% to 90% occur once, and the top ten carry more than 0.75%. The entry originates in a study of blood T cell repertoires in COVID-19. As for the study in general: Some COVID-19 samples were acute and others convalescent; all came from the United States, Italy and Spain. From T cells, B-cell-depleted T cells, or PBMCs came the material, which was cDNA or gDNA.

The clonotype originates from a man aged 40-49 years with acute or convalescent COVID-19. Sequenced: peripheral blood.

CDR3 in DNA: TGTGCCAGCAGTTTAACGGGACAGGTAACTTTCTTT. Translation gives CASSLTGQVTFF. The V call is TRBV12-3 or TRBV12-4, the J call TRBJ1-1, with 8 bases aligning to TRBD1. The length of the CDR3 is 12 residues. V lost 2 bases to trimming and J lost 12 bases; unmatched junction nucleotides: 5.